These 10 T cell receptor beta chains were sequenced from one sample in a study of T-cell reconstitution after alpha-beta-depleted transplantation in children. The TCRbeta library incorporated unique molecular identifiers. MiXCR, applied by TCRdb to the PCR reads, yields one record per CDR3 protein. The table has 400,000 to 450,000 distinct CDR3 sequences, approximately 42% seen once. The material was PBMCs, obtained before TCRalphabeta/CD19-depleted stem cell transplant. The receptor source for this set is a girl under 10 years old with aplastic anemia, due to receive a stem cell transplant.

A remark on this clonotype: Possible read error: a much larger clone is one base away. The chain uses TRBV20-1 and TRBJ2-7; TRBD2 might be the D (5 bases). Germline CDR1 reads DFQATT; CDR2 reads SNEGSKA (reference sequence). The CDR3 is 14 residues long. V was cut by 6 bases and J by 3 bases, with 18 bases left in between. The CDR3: CSAIPAEPRYEQYF. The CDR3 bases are TGCAGTGCGATTCCAGCGGAGCCCCGCTACGAGCAGTACTTC.

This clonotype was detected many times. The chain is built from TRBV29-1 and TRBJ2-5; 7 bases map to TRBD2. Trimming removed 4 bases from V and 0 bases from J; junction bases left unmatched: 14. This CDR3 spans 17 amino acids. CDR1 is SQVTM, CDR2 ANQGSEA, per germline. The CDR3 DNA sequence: TGCAGCGTTGTCCCCCCCAATGTCGGGAGGTACCAAGAGACCCAGTACTTC. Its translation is CSVVPPNVGRYQETQYF.

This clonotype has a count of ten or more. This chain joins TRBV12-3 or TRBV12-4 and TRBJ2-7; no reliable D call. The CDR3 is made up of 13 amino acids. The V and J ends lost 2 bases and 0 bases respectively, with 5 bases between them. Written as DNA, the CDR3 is TGTGCCAGCAGTTTATCAGTCTCCTACGAGCAGTACTTC. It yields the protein CASSLSVSYEQYF.

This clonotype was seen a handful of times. This chain's CDR3 is CASSLGGQTYQPQHF. Written as DNA, the CDR3 is TGCGCCAGCAGCTTGGGGGGACAGACGTATCAGCCCCAGCATTTT. The chain links TRBV5-1 to TRBJ1-5; 7 bases are shared with TRBD1. Germline CDR1 and CDR2: SGHRS and YFSETQ. The CDR3 spans 15 residues. The V segment lost 0 bases and the J segment 5 bases; nucleotides outside the gene matches: 5.

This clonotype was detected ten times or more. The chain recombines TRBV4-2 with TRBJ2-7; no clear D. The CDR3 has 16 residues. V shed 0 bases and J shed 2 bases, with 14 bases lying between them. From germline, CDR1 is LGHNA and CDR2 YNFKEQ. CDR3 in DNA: TGTGCCAGCAGCCAAGATCGCTTGAACAGCCCCTACGAGCAGTACTTC. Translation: CASSQDRLNSPYEQYF.

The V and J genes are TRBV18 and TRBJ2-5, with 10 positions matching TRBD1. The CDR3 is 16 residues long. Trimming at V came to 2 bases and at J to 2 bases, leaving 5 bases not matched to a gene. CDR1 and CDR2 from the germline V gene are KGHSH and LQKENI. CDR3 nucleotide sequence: TGTGCCAGCTCACCAGCGGGACAGGGGATTCAAGAGACCCAGTACTTC. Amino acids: CASSPAGQGIQETQYF.

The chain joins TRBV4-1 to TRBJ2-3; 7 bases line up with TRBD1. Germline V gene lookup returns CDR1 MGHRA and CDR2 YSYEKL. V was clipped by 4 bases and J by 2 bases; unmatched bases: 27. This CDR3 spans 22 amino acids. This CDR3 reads CASSLRPGTTGKMKGVTDTQYF. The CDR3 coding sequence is TGCGCCAGCAGCCTCCGACCCGGGACGACAGGGAAAATGAAGGGGGTCACAGATACGCAGTATTTT.

The CDR3 sequence: CASSVLASGSREQFF. The CDR3 region has the DNA TGTGCCAGCAGTGTGTTGGCTAGCGGGAGTCGTGAGCAGTTCTTC. The gene calls are TRBV2 and TRBJ2-1; TRBD2 agrees at 10 bases. The CDR3 consists of 15 residues. The junction had 9 bases not matched to a gene; V was cut back by 4 bases and J by 9 bases. Germline CDR1 reads SNHLY; CDR2 reads FYNNEI.

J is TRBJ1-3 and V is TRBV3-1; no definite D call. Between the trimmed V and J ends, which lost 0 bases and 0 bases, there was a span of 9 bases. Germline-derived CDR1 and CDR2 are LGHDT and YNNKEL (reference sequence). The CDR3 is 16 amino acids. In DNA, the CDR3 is TGTGCCAGCAGCCAAGAACGGACCTACTCTGGAAACACCATATATTTT. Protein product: CASSQERTYSGNTIYF.

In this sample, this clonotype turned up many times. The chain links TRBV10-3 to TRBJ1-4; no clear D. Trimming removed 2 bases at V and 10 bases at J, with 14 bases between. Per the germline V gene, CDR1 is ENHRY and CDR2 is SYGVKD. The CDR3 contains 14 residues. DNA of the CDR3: TGTGCCATCAGTGAGGACGGGCAACGGGGAAAACTGTTTTTT. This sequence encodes CAISEDGQRGKLFF.